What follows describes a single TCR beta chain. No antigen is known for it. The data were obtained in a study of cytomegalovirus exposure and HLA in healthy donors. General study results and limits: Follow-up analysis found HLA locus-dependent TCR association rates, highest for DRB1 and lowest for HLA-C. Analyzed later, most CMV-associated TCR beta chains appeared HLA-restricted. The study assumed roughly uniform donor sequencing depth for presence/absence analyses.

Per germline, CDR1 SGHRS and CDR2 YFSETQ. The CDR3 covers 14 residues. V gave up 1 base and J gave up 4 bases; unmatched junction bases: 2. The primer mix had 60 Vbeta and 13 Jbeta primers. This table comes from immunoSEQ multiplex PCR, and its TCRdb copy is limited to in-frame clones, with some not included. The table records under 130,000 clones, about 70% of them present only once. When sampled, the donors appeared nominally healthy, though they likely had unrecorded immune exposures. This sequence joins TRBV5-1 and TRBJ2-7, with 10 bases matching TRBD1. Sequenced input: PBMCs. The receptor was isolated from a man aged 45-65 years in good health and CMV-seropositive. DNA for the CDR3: TGCGCCAGCAGCTTGTCGGGACAGGGGTACGAGCAGTACTTC. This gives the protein CASSLSGQGYEQYF. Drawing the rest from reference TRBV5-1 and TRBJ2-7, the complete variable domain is KAGVTQTPRYLIKTRGQQVTLSCSPISGHRSVSWYQQTPGQGLQFLFEYFSETQRNKGNFPGRFSGRQFSNSRSEMNVSTLELGDSALYLCASSLSGQGYEQYFGPGTRLTVT.